These T cell receptor beta chains were read from a single sample in a study of blood T cell repertoires in COVID-19. Data came from immunoSEQ multiplex PCR; TCRdb stores just in-frame clones and leaves some out. The sample includes under 20,000 clones, 75% to 90% seen only once; the top ten take 3% to 4%. Sequencing was done on a sample of peripheral blood. All receptors derive from a human donor in a cohort sampled during active COVID-19. Each CDR3 is given without its conserved first and last residue.

v_gene: TRBV5-1; j_gene: TRBJ1-2; CDR3aa: ASSLGGDYGYT
v_gene: TRBV9; j_gene: TRBJ1-1; CDR3aa: ASSPSVNTEAF
v_gene: TRBV5-1; j_gene: TRBJ2-2; CDR3aa: ASSSDREFATGELF
v_gene: TRBV14; j_gene: TRBJ2-1; CDR3aa: ASSQVGASGGFGNSYNEQF
v_gene: TRBV27; j_gene: TRBJ1-5; CDR3aa: ASSIAGTGVPQH
v_gene: TRBV3-1/TRBV3-2; j_gene: TRBJ1-2; CDR3aa: ASSLSRGYHYGYT
v_gene: TRBV7-9; j_gene: TRBJ2-2; CDR3aa: ALPGVRTGELF
v_gene: TRBV7-8; j_gene: TRBJ2-7; CDR3aa: ASSLGESPIYEQY
v_gene: TRBV24-1; j_gene: TRBJ2-2; CDR3aa: ATMDRGPTGELF
v_gene: TRBV18; j_gene: TRBJ2-7; CDR3aa: ASSPTGAEQY
v_gene: TRBV2; j_gene: TRBJ2-7; CDR3aa: ASVRREGFYEQY
v_gene: TRBV7-8; j_gene: TRBJ2-5; CDR3aa: ASSLVLRPTSQETQY
v_gene: TRBV11-3; j_gene: TRBJ2-1; CDR3aa: ASSSQTGAYNEQF
v_gene: TRBV5-1; j_gene: TRBJ2-2; CDR3aa: ASSLLAGDNTGELF
v_gene: TRBV29-1; j_gene: TRBJ2-3; CDR3aa: SVEQTTGTSGLDTQY
v_gene: TRBV2; j_gene: TRBJ1-6; CDR3aa: ASSEDGSYNSPLH
v_gene: TRBV27; j_gene: TRBJ1-5; CDR3aa: ASSFQGVQPQH
v_gene: TRBV20-1; j_gene: TRBJ2-3; CDR3aa: SASFGLAGGTDTQY
v_gene: TRBV2; j_gene: TRBJ2-2; CDR3aa: ASVQGPDTGELF
v_gene: TRBV20-1; j_gene: TRBJ1-2; CDR3aa: SAGVGDTT
v_gene: TRBV5-1; j_gene: TRBJ2-5; CDR3aa: ASSPGQAEETQY
v_gene: TRBV19; j_gene: TRBJ1-2; CDR3aa: ASLTPADGYT
v_gene: TRBV3-1/TRBV3-2; j_gene: TRBJ1-1; CDR3aa: ASSRGQGRTEAF
v_gene: TRBV6-5; j_gene: TRBJ1-1; CDR3aa: ASRRGPMNTEAF
v_gene: TRBV27; j_gene: TRBJ1-1; CDR3aa: ASSSDSRTEAF
v_gene: TRBV2; j_gene: TRBJ2-5; CDR3aa: ASSGRDRGMETQY
v_gene: TRBV5-1; j_gene: TRBJ2-4; CDR3aa: ASSLVGENIQY
v_gene: TRBV5-6; j_gene: TRBJ2-1; CDR3aa: ASSLPGQGYNEQF
v_gene: TRBV3-1/TRBV3-2; j_gene: TRBJ2-2; CDR3aa: ASSQDTRNTGELF
v_gene: TRBV28; j_gene: TRBJ2-7; CDR3aa: ASSFSQGTYEQY
v_gene: TRBV5-8; j_gene: TRBJ2-2; CDR3aa: ASSSTGRADTGELF
v_gene: TRBV19; j_gene: TRBJ1-1; CDR3aa: ASWGYGEPEAF
v_gene: TRBV30; j_gene: TRBJ2-7; CDR3aa: AWSSPYRGLEQY
v_gene: TRBV25-1; j_gene: TRBJ1-1; CDR3aa: ASSPGTLRGGAF
v_gene: TRBV6-6; j_gene: TRBJ1-1; CDR3aa: ASSPFMNTEAF
v_gene: TRBV23-1; j_gene: TRBJ2-7; CDR3aa: ASSQSPGTSGSSYEQY
v_gene: TRBV27; j_gene: TRBJ2-3; CDR3aa: ASSSGLAGGSDTQY
v_gene: TRBV27; j_gene: TRBJ1-5; CDR3aa: ASSPRPGGYSNQPQH
v_gene: TRBV12-3/TRBV12-4; j_gene: TRBJ2-7; CDR3aa: ASSLWAAGEQY
v_gene: TRBV27; j_gene: TRBJ2-2; CDR3aa: ASSLRGRVTGELF
v_gene: TRBV7-8; j_gene: TRBJ2-1; CDR3aa: AIRSSGRSYNEQF
v_gene: TRBV5-1; j_gene: TRBJ1-1; CDR3aa: ASSLPRGRENTEAF
v_gene: TRBV19; j_gene: TRBJ1-3; CDR3aa: ASSIVASSGNTIY
v_gene: TRBV3-1/TRBV3-2; j_gene: TRBJ2-1; CDR3aa: ASSHTPGQAF
v_gene: TRBV6-5; j_gene: TRBJ1-2; CDR3aa: ATRVEEGNYGYT